This TCR beta chain is drawn from a study of blood T cell repertoires in COVID-19. Turning to the study itself: From the United States, Italy and Spain came samples of acute and convalescent COVID-19. T cells, B-cell-depleted T cells, or PBMCs provided the cDNA or gDNA that served as material.

Authors' methods: Estimation of nucleated cell counts was performed using reference gene primer amplification. The assay was immunoSEQ multiplex PCR, and TCRdb's table has in-frame clones only and misses some. From that table come the V and J calls and clone size; the DNA was used to work out D and trimming. The sample includes 250,000 to 400,000 clones, around 88% of them seen just once. Trimming stripped 5 bases from V and 4 bases from J, with 13 bases between. The CDR3 covers 14 residues. Germline V gene data show CDR1 as MNHEY and CDR2 as SMNVEV (reference sequence). Seattle patients were enrolled while actively infected and followed longitudinally.

This receptor was obtained from a woman aged 25 to 39 with COVID-19, enrolled during active disease. J is TRBJ2-3 and V is TRBV27; perhaps TRBD1 as D (5 bases). The sequencing sample was made of peripheral blood. This CDR3 is CASSVWQGSDTQYF. CDR3 nucleotides: TGTGCCAGCAGTGTATGGCAGGGTTCAGATACGCAGTATTTT.